These 30 T cell receptor beta chains originate from one sample sequenced in a study of blood T cell repertoires in COVID-19. Assay used: immunoSEQ multiplex PCR; TCRdb lists only in-frame clones, some missing. This repertoire shows around 620,000 clones, 75% to 90% found once; its top ten account for under 0.3%. Sample: peripheral blood. All receptors come from a woman between 18 and 30 years old with acute or convalescent COVID-19.

The rearrangement uses TRBV5-1 and TRBJ2-7; 7 bases agree with TRBD1. Germline V gives CDR1 SGHRS, CDR2 YFSETQ. V lost 4 bases, J lost 0 bases, and 10 bases stayed unmatched. The CDR3 contains 16 residues. In nucleotides, the CDR3 is TGCGCCAGCAGCCCGGGCACAGGGGCTGACTCCTACGAGCAGTACTTC. Its protein product is CASSPGTGADSYEQYF.

CDR3 nucleotides: TGTGCCAGCCTAAGGGGCACTGAAGCTTTCTTT. Its translation is CASLRGTEAFF. The chain carries TRBV19 and TRBJ1-1; possible D gene TRBD1, 5 bases. This CDR3 region has 11 residues. The germline gives CDR1 LNHDA, CDR2 SQIVND (reference sequence). Trimming took off 9 bases at V and 4 bases at J, with 9 bases between the two ends.

This clone was observed a single time. This chain connects TRBV5-1 to TRBJ1-2, with TRBD1 matching 8 bases. J was trimmed by 9 bases and V by 4 bases; bases with no gene match: 11. CDR1 and CDR2 from the germline V gene are SGHRS and YFSETQ. The CDR3 spans 14 residues. CDR3 sequence reads: CASSQRQGPLRYTF. CDR3 coding DNA: TGCGCCAGCAGCCAGCGACAGGGGCCCTTGCGCTACACCTTC.

J is TRBJ1-1 and V is TRBV6-2 or TRBV6-3, with D uncertain. V dropped 4 bases and J dropped 3 bases, with 9 bases sitting between them. The CDR3 length is 13 residues. CDR1 MNHEY and CDR2 SVGEGT come from the germline V gene. This CDR3 reads CASSFRGYTEAFF. The CDR3, as DNA: TGTGCCAGCAGTTTTCGGGGATACACTGAAGCTTTCTTT.

The J gene is TRBJ1-2, the V gene TRBV21-1; the table gives TRBD1 as D, unverified against the DNA. TRBV21-1 corresponds to a pseudogene. CDR3 size: 17 residues. In DNA, the CDR3 is TGTGCCAGCAGCAAAGCTGAGACAGGGCCGAACGTCTATGGCTACACCTTC. The encoded protein is CASSKAETGPNVYGYTF.

V and J are TRBV7-2 and TRBJ2-2, with D possibly TRBD1 on 6 matching bases. From germline, CDR1 is SGHTA and CDR2 FQGNSA. V dropped 5 bases and J dropped 5 bases, with 15 bases sitting between them. CDR3 length equals 15 residues. Written as DNA, the CDR3 is TGTGCCAGCAGCCTAGGGGCTGGACAGACCGGGGAGCTGTTTTTT. It yields the protein CASSLGAGQTGELFF.

A single count supports this clone. The chain couples TRBV19 to TRBJ1-3, with D unresolved. V was pared by 11 bases and J by 8 bases, with 16 bases between. This CDR3 is built from 12 residues. Germline V gene data show CDR1 as LNHDA and CDR2 as SQIVND (reference sequence). The CDR3: CAPGGSVHTIYF. The DNA for the CDR3 is TGTGCCCCAGGAGGGTCGGTGCACACCATATATTTT.

The J gene is TRBJ1-1, the V gene TRBV7-9; D gene uncertain. Deletions cut 4 bases from V and 0 bases from J, with 18 bases between. This CDR3 is built from 17 residues. From germline, CDR1 is SEHNR and CDR2 FQNEAQ (reference sequence). The CDR3 protein is CASSSGLWSDMNTEAFF. The CDR3, as DNA: TGTGCCAGCAGCTCCGGATTATGGTCAGACATGAACACTGAAGCTTTCTTT.

The chain joins TRBV11-3 to TRBJ2-1; D unresolved. CDR3 length: 14 amino acids. V lost 4 bases to trimming and J lost 7 bases, with 14 bases between them. Germline V lookup: CDR1 SGHNT, CDR2 YENEEA. CDR3 sequence reads: CASSYGDGSNEQFF. Written as DNA, the CDR3 is TGTGCCAGCAGCTACGGAGATGGATCAAATGAGCAGTTCTTC.

The chain links TRBV27 to TRBJ1-2, with a weak D call TRBD1 (6 bases). The CDR3 runs 15 residues. V was trimmed by 3 bases and J by 4 bases, leaving 15 bases between them. Germline V gives CDR1 MNHEY, CDR2 SMNVEV (reference sequence). The CDR3 reads CASSFGGPTTYGYTF. The CDR3 bases are TGTGCCAGCAGTTTTGGGGGCCCCACAACCTATGGCTACACCTTC.

The V call is TRBV27, the J call TRBJ1-1, with 8 bases fitting TRBD1. The V segment lost 5 bases and the J segment 2 bases; nucleotides outside the gene matches: 13. Germline V gives CDR1 MNHEY, CDR2 SMNVEV (reference sequence). CDR3 size: 17 residues. In DNA form, the CDR3 reads TGTGCCAGCAGTCCCGGACAGGGAGGGGAAACTAACACTGAAGCTTTCTTT. Its protein product is CASSPGQGGETNTEAFF.

The chain couples TRBV25-1 to TRBJ2-5; D is uncertain. Germline CDR1 reads MGHDK; CDR2 reads SYGVNS. Trimming shortened V by 0 bases and J by 5 bases, and 16 bases separated the two germline ends. The CDR3 runs to 16 residues. The CDR3 DNA reads TGTGCCAGCAGTGAATATGTTCGGCAGGCCCAGGAGACCCAGTACTTC. It codes for CASSEYVRQAQETQYF.

The chain employs TRBV19 and TRBJ2-1; D is undetermined. CDR3 size: 11 residues. Germline CDR1 LNHDA, CDR2 SQIVND (reference sequence). V shed 6 bases and J shed 5 bases, with 5 bases lying between them. The CDR3 nucleotides are TGTGCCAGTAGACTTAACAATGAGCAGTTCTTC. This sequence encodes CASRLNNEQFF.

The chain uses TRBV13 and TRBJ2-7, with 7 nucleotides matching TRBD1. V was clipped by 5 bases and J by 3 bases; unmatched bases: 10. Germline assignment: CDR1 PRHDT and CDR2 FYEKMQ (reference sequence). CDR3 length: 15 residues. CDR3 sequence: CASSQATGQDYEQYF. For the CDR3, the DNA is TGTGCCAGCAGCCAAGCGACAGGGCAAGACTACGAGCAGTACTTC. Drawing the rest from reference TRBV13 and TRBJ2-7, the complete variable domain is AAGVIQSPRHLIKEKRETATLKCYPIPRHDTVYWYQQGPGQDPQFLISFYEKMQSDKGSIPDRFSAQQFSDYHSELNMSSLELGDSALYFCASSQATGQDYEQYFGPGTRLTVT.

This clone was detected a few times. The CDR3 reads CASSYAETLYRSQHF. The CDR3 DNA reads as TGTGCCAGCAGTTACGCGGAGACTCTTTATCGGTCCCAGCATTTT. The chain has TRBV6-2 or TRBV6-3 and TRBJ1-5, with D hard to call. Germline V gives CDR1 MNHEY, CDR2 SVGEGT. The CDR3 extends over 15 amino acids. The ends were cut back, 2 bases at V and 11 bases at J, with 19 bases in the middle.

This clone was recorded once. This chain uses TRBV5-1 with TRBJ2-5, with D perhaps TRBD1 (5 bases). The CDR3 has 14 residues. CDR1 and CDR2 from the germline V gene are SGHRS and YFSETQ. The V and J ends lost 1 base and 2 bases respectively, with 9 bases between them. CDR3 sequence: CASSLQGPQETQYF. The CDR3 bases are TGCGCCAGCAGCTTGCAGGGCCCACAAGAGACCCAGTACTTC.

J is TRBJ2-3 and V is TRBV9; 9 bases map to TRBD2. The CDR3 covers 17 residues. Germline CDR1 SGDLS, CDR2 YYNGEE. Unmatched junction bases numbered 10, after V lost 0 bases and J lost 5 bases. CDR3: CASSVEAGGAILDTQYF. The CDR3 DNA reads TGTGCCAGCAGCGTAGAAGCGGGGGGCGCTATTCTAGATACGCAGTATTTT.

The gene calls are TRBV11-2 and TRBJ2-3; 12 positions agree with TRBD1. CDR1 and CDR2 from the germline V gene are SGHAT and FQNNGV. This CDR3 has 15 amino acids. Losses at the gene ends were 8 bases for V and 3 bases for J; bases not matched to a gene: 6. The CDR3 coding sequence is TGTGCCAGCGTCCGGGACAGGGGGCGGACAGATACGCAGTATTTT. This gives the protein CASVRDRGRTDTQYF. Drawing the rest from reference TRBV11-2 and TRBJ2-3, the complete variable domain is EAGVAQSPRYKIIEKRQSVAFWCNPISGHATLYWYQQILGQGPKLLIQFQNNGVVDDSQLPKDRFSAERLKGVDSTLKIQPAKLEDSAVYLCASVRDRGRTDTQYFGPGTRLTVL.

The gene calls are TRBV21-1 and TRBJ2-7; the D call of TRBD1 is as the table states it, not checked on the DNA. TRBV21-1 is termed a pseudogene. This CDR3 contains 11 residues. The CDR3 coding sequence is TGTGCCAGCAGGTCACAATACGAGCAGTACTTC. The encoded protein is CASRSQYEQYF.

The rearrangement links TRBV11-2 to TRBJ2-4; weak D call: TRBD2 (6 bases). V was cut by 8 bases and J by 0 bases, with 17 bases left in between. This CDR3 has 16 amino acids. Germline V gives CDR1 SGHAT, CDR2 FQNNGV. This chain's CDR3 is CASGRSGDLAKNIQYF. The CDR3, as DNA: TGTGCCAGCGGCCGGTCGGGGGATCTAGCCAAAAACATTCAGTACTTC.

This chain joins TRBV24-1 and TRBJ1-2; 12 nucleotides match TRBD1. Germline V gene data show CDR1 as KGHDR and CDR2 as SFDVKD. This CDR3 has 14 amino acids. V lost 7 bases to trimming and J lost 7 bases; unmatched junction nucleotides: 6. The CDR3 DNA follows: TGTGCCACCAGAGGGACAGGGGGCTCAAGTGGCTACACCTTC. Protein product: CATRGTGGSSGYTF.

The chain links TRBV6-5 to TRBJ2-7, with TRBD1 identical over 7 bases. The CDR3 sequence is 14 residues long. J lost 3 bases, V lost 8 bases, and 10 bases had no gene match. CDR1 and CDR2 from the germline V gene are MNHEY and SVGAGI. CDR3 residues: CASGVAGGIYEQYF. The CDR3 DNA reads as TGTGCCAGCGGGGTAGCAGGGGGAATCTACGAGCAGTACTTC.

The chain recombines TRBV27 with TRBJ2-2; the D gene is possibly TRBD2 (5 bases). This CDR3 spans 14 amino acids. Trimming removed 6 bases from V and 4 bases from J, with 12 bases in between. Germline CDR1 MNHEY, CDR2 SMNVEV (reference sequence). The CDR3 nucleotides are TGTGCCAGCAGGCCGGGATCACTCACCGGGGAGCTGTTTTTT. Amino acids: CASRPGSLTGELFF.

The CDR3 nucleotides read TGTGCCAGCGGCCGGGGAAGGAACACTGAAGCTTTCTTT. It is translated as CASGRGRNTEAFF. The V and J genes are TRBV21-1 and TRBJ1-1. TRBV21-1 is a recognized pseudogene. The CDR3 is made up of 13 amino acids.

The rearrangement uses TRBV6-5 and TRBJ1-2; D is undetermined. The V end was cut by 4 bases, the J end by 4 bases, with 13 bases between. Germline assignment: CDR1 MNHEY and CDR2 SVGAGI. This CDR3 is 14 amino acids long. The CDR3 coding sequence is TGTGCCAGCAGTTTGTCAGGACTGGGCTATGGCTACACCTTC. It specifies CASSLSGLGYGYTF.

This clone occurred once. This chain joins TRBV9 and TRBJ2-1, with 7 bases fitting TRBD2. The CDR3 consists of 16 residues. V lost 0 bases to trimming and J lost 2 bases; unmatched junction nucleotides: 5. The germline V gene encodes CDR1 SGDLS and CDR2 YYNGEE. The CDR3 DNA sequence: TGTGCCAGCAGCGTAGCCGGGGGGAGCCCCTACAATGAGCAGTTCTTC. Translating gives CASSVAGGSPYNEQFF.

The chain combines TRBV10-3 with TRBJ2-7; 8 nucleotides match TRBD1. The V and J ends lost 3 bases and 4 bases, in that order; junction bases with no gene match: 5. The germline V gene encodes CDR1 ENHRY and CDR2 SYGVKD. The CDR3 length is 14 residues. The CDR3 DNA is TGTGCCATCAGTGACATGGACAGGGTGTACGAGCAGTACTTC. Its translation is CAISDMDRVYEQYF.

This clone was observed a handful of times. V usage is TRBV6-5 and J usage is TRBJ2-7; 10 bases agree with TRBD1. CDR1 and CDR2 from the germline V gene are MNHEY and SVGAGI. The J segment lost 4 bases and the V segment lost 5 bases, leaving 5 bases of the junction unmatched. The CDR3 covers 14 residues. The CDR3 spells CASSTDRGQYEQYF. The CDR3 bases are TGTGCCAGCAGTACAGACAGGGGGCAGTACGAGCAGTACTTC.

The rearrangement links TRBV15 to TRBJ1-1; 9 bases align to TRBD1. Trimming took 3 bases from V and 1 from J; bases not matched to a gene: 6. The CDR3 length is 16 residues. Germline V gene data show CDR1 as LNHNV and CDR2 as YYDKDF (reference sequence). The CDR3 reads CATSSPGTGSNTEAFF. As DNA, the CDR3 is TGTGCCACCAGCAGTCCCGGGACAGGGTCGAACACTGAAGCTTTCTTT.

V and J are TRBV9 and TRBJ2-3; 12 nucleotides align to TRBD2. Germline-derived CDR1 and CDR2 are SGDLS and YYNGEE. V trimming: 4 bases; J trimming: 2 bases; junction bases outside the gene matches: 8. The CDR3 is 17 residues long. CDR3 sequence (DNA): TGTGCCAGCAGCCCAGGGTCTAGCGGGGGGGCCACAGATACGCAGTATTTT. Translating it yields CASSPGSSGGATDTQYF.